This TCR beta chain originates from a study of Ad26.COV2.S vaccination and SARS-CoV-2 variants. Study-level background: Into the muscle, Ad26.COV2.S was dosed once or twice, 56 days apart. The study's findings and limits: Estimates derived from TCR breadth and depth analyses may have underestimated total T cell responses.

CDR3 length: 17 residues. Trimming left V 5 bases short and J 2 bases short, with 16 bases between. CDR1 and CDR2 (germline): MDHEN, SYDVKM. Turning to this clone: The antigen is unknown.

The treatment: around 19 received Ad26.COV2.S at low or high dose, single or two shots; roughly 5 received placebo; per-sample allocation not given. Repertoires come from day 63 after the first vaccine or placebo injection. Donation was by an adult aged 18-55 years who was in Boston. Libraries were prepared by immunoSEQ multiplex PCR; TCRdb keeps only in-frame clonotypes and omits some of them. The sample yields around 400,000 clones, approximately 90% seen once. The clonotype originates from a person between 18 and 59 years old who received the Ad26.COV2.S COVID-19 vaccine or a placebo. Sequences were derived from peripheral blood, sampled in a trial of Ad26.COV2.S vaccine versus placebo. The chain combines TRBV28 with TRBJ1-6; possibly TRBD1 for D (6 bases). CDR3 residues: CASSPHPRGTYNSPLHF. CDR3 in DNA: TGTGCCAGCAGTCCCCACCCCAGGGGAACCTATAATTCACCCCTCCACTTT.